This T cell receptor (beta chain) is from a study of blood T cell repertoires in COVID-19 (dated by TCRdb to between 2020 and 2021). Some background on the complete study: The collaborator samples originated in the United States, Italy and Spain and spanned the acute and convalescent phases of COVID-19. The material from the prospective study consisted of cDNA or gDNA derived from T cells, B-cell-depleted T cells, or PBMCs. The dataset comprised deeply sampled blood TCRbeta repertoires from subjects exposed to, actively infected with, or recovered from COVID-19. The repertoires were made available in a free public database intended to serve as a resource for research on the immune response to SARS-CoV-2. The samples were drawn from two sources: the first 160 participants of the ongoing ImmuneRACE study, and 1,254 subjects contributed by 6 global collaborators. The sample metadata nearly always contained a de-identified subject ID, COVID-19 status, age in years and sex. Where available, HLA class I and class II types were taken from metadata supplied by the sample provider and were not determined by assay-based typing.

On the study overall, not on this receptor specifically: How much clinical and demographic metadata was included differed by source and by participant, and the metadata was provided uncurated.

Worth noting for this clone: Its target antigen remains unknown. Base-call qualities are not available, and no considerably larger clone is one nucleotide away.

Per the germline V gene, KGHDR is the CDR1 and SFDVKD is the CDR2. Trimming costs V 1 base and J 3 bases, and their ends lie 9 bases apart. The CDR3 covers 15 residues, taking in both the cysteine and the phenylalanine. The entry retains the CDR3 DNA only, 45 bases that are in frame from base 1. TCRbeta CDR3 regions were amplified from genomic DNA by means of the immunoSEQ Assay, a bias-controlled multiplex PCR. For the original study's pipeline: The number of nucleated cells in each sample was estimated by amplification of reference gene primers within the assay. To quantify the absolute abundance of each unique TCRbeta CDR3 rearrangement, sequence reads were collapsed and filtered. Productive Simpson clonality was computed per sample as the square root of Simpson's diversity index over productive rearrangements. TCRdb retrieved this table from immuneACCESS and kept in-frame rearrangements only. Not all clones are present; in checked studies, unresolved V genes account for under half, and no reason is known for the remainder. From that table come the V and J calls and clone size; the DNA was used to work out D and trimming. This sample gives 35,000 to 55,000 clones in total; around nine tenths of them show up just once. The top ten clonotypes cover approximately 14% of the sample.

Collaborating institutions collected whole blood in K2EDTA tubes following their own protocols. For TCRbeta analysis, collaborators shipped samples as frozen whole blood, isolated PBMCs, or DNA extracted from either of those sample types. Sequences were obtained from peripheral blood. The TCR was taken from a human donor in a cohort sampled during active COVID-19. This sequence uses TRBV24-1 and TRBJ1-5, and possibly TRBD1, on 5 matching bases. The DNA reads TGTGCCACCAGTGATTTTGCCGGACACAATCAGCCCCAGCATTTT. Its translation is CATSDFAGHNQPQHF.